Presented here are 7 T cell receptor beta chains from one specimen sequenced in a study of cytomegalovirus exposure and HLA in healthy donors. Profiling relied on immunoSEQ multiplex PCR, and the TCRdb table lists in-frame clones only, not all of them. The data show more than 55,000 clones, roughly 90% seen once. The specimen was PBMCs. The receptors originated from a woman aged 18-29 years in good health and CMV-seronegative.

This clone has more than one count but fewer than ten. The genes are TRBV19 and TRBJ2-1; D possibly corresponds to TRBD2 (6 bases). The V end lost 5 bases, the J end lost 10 bases, and 18 bases lay between the germline ends. CDR1 is LNHDA, CDR2 SQIVND, per germline (reference sequence). The CDR3 is made up of 14 amino acids. The CDR3 DNA sequence: TGTGCCAGTAGTCCTTCAGCGGGTCGTCCCGAGCAGTTCTTC. Protein sequence: CASSPSAGRPEQFF.

The chain employs TRBV7-9 and TRBJ1-1; D perhaps matches TRBD1 (6 bases). V lost 5 bases, J lost 6 bases, and 13 bases lay in between. CDR1 is SEHNR and CDR2 is FQNEAQ in the germline V gene (reference sequence). The length of the CDR3 is 13 residues. CDR3 sequence: CASSLEGGSEAFF. For the CDR3, the DNA is TGTGCCAGCAGCCTAGAAGGGGGTTCTGAAGCTTTCTTT.

The rearrangement joins TRBV7-9 to TRBJ1-1; 9 nucleotides match TRBD1. Germline V CDR1 and CDR2: SEHNR, FQNEAQ (reference sequence). This CDR3 spans 16 amino acids. Germline trimming cut 5 bases from V and 4 bases from J; bases unmatched to any gene: 11. CDR3 DNA: TGTGCCAGCAGCCCCAGTCGCGTGACAGGGGGCACTGAAGCTTTCTTT. This codes for CASSPSRVTGGTEAFF. Drawing the rest from reference TRBV7-9 and TRBJ1-1, the complete variable domain is DTGVSQNPRHKITKRGQNVTFRCDPISEHNRLYWYRQTLGQGPEFLTYFQNEAQLEKSRLLSDRFSAERPKGSFSTLEIQRTEQGDSAMYLCASSPSRVTGGTEAFFGQGTRLTVV.

The chain combines TRBV5-6 with TRBJ2-4, with TRBD2 as a possible D gene (5 bases). V was cut by 4 bases and J by 1 base, with 15 bases left in between. The CDR3 is 16 amino acids. CDR1 is SGHDT, CDR2 YYEEEE, per germline. In nucleotides, the CDR3 is TGTGCCAGCAGCCGGGATCTGGATGCGGCCAAAAACATTCAGTACTTC. Its protein product is CASSRDLDAAKNIQYF.

CDR3 nucleotide sequence: TGTGCCAGCAGCTTGGGACAGGGGGCTCTGTCCACTGAAGCTTTCTTT. Its protein product is CASSLGQGALSTEAFF. The chain carries TRBV7-2 and TRBJ1-1; 12 positions agree with TRBD1. J gave up 4 bases and V 3 bases, and 6 bases lay outside the gene matches. CDR3 length equals 16 residues. CDR1 SGHTA and CDR2 FQGNSA come from the germline V gene.

This clone was seen a handful of times. The rearrangement joins TRBV7-6 to TRBJ1-2, with D uncertain. The CDR3 runs 13 residues. The V end lost 1 base, the J end lost 2 bases, and 5 bases lay between the germline ends. CDR1 is SGHVS and CDR2 is FNYEAQ in the germline V gene. In DNA form, the CDR3 reads TGTGCCAGCAGCTTAGAACAAAACTATGGCTACACCTTC. It encodes CASSLEQNYGYTF.

J is TRBJ2-5 and V is TRBV5-1; 10 nucleotides match TRBD2. Germline CDR1 SGHRS, CDR2 YFSETQ. The CDR3 length is 14 residues. The junction had 5 bases not matched to a gene; V was cut back by 4 bases and J by 5 bases. The CDR3 DNA sequence: TGCGCCAGCAGCGATCCTAGCGGGAGTGAGACCCAGTACTTC. It translates to CASSDPSGSETQYF. Variable domain in full (rest from reference TRBV5-1 and TRBJ2-5): KAGVTQTPRYLIKTRGQQVTLSCSPISGHRSVSWYQQTPGQGLQFLFEYFSETQRNKGNFPGRFSGRQFSNSRSEMNVSTLELGDSALYLCASSDPSGSETQYFGPGTRLLVL.